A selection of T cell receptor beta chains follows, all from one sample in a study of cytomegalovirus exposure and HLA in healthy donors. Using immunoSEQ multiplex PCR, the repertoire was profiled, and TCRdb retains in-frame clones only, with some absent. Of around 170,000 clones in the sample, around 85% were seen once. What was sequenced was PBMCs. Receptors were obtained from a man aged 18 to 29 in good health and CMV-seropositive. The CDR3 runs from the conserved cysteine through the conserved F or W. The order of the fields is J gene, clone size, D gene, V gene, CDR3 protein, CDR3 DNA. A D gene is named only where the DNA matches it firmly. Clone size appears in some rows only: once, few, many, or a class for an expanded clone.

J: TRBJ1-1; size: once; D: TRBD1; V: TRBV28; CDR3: CASITGGARDTEAFF; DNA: TGTGCCAGTATTACAGGGGGCGCAAGGGACACTGAAGCTTTCTTT
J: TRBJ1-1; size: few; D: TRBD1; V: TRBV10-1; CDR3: CASRTGQGEMNTEAFF; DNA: TGCGCCAGCAGGACAGGGCAAGGGGAGATGAACACTGAAGCTTTCTTT
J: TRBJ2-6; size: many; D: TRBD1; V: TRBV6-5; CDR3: CASSYDRGTGANVLTF; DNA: TGTGCCAGCAGTTACGACAGGGGGACTGGGGCCAACGTCCTGACTTTC
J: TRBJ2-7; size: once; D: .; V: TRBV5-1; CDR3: CASSSLLRTYEQYF; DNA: TGCGCCAGCAGCTCATTGCTCAGGACCTACGAGCAGTACTTC
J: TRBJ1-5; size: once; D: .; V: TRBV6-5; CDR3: CASSSGEYQPQHF; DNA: TGTGCCAGCAGTTCCGGGGAATATCAGCCCCAGCATTTT
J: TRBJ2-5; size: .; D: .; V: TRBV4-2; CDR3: CASSQEVTRAQYF; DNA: TGTGCCAGCAGCCAAGAAGTGACGAGGGCCCAGTACTTC
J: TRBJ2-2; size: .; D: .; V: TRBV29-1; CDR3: CSVEGATGELFF; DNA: TGCAGCGTGGAGGGGGCAACGGGGGAGCTGTTTTTT
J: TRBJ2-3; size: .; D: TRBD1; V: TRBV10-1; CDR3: CASSGQGADTQYF; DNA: TGCGCCAGCAGTGGACAGGGGGCAGATACGCAGTATTTT
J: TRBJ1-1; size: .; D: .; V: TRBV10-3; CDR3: CAANGQLNTEAFF; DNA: TGTGCCGCCAACGGACAGCTTAACACTGAAGCTTTCTTT
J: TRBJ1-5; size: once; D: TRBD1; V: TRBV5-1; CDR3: CASSLGGTGSMQPQHF; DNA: TGCGCCAGCAGCTTGGGGGGGACAGGGTCTATGCAGCCCCAGCATTTT
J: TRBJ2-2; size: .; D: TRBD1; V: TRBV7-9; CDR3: CASSVRQGRPGELFF; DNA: TGTGCCAGCAGCGTCCGACAGGGAAGACCCGGGGAGCTGTTTTTT
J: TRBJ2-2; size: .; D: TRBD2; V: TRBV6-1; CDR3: CASSEGRVTGELFF; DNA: TGTGCCAGCAGTGAGGGGAGGGTTACCGGGGAGCTGTTTTTT
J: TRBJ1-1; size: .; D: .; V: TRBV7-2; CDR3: CASTLRRGTEAFF; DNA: TGTGCCAGCACCTTAAGGCGGGGAACTGAAGCTTTCTTT
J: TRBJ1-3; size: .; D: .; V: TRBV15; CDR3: CATSRDGGAGNTIYF; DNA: TGTGCCACCAGCAGAGATGGAGGGGCTGGAAACACCATATATTTT
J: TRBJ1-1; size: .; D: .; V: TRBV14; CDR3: CASSQGRWTEAFF; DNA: TGTGCCAGCAGTCAAGGGAGGTGGACTGAAGCTTTCTTT
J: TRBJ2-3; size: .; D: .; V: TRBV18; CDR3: CATSEARGTDTQYF; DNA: TGTGCCACCTCCGAGGCGCGGGGCACAGATACGCAGTATTTT
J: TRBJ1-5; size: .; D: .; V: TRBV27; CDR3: CASSPTLGARQPQHF; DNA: TGTGCCAGCAGCCCCACCTTAGGGGCAAGGCAGCCCCAGCATTTT
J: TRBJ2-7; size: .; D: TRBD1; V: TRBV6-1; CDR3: CASRPTGTGTYEQYF; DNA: TGTGCCAGCAGGCCGACCGGGACAGGTACCTACGAGCAGTACTTC
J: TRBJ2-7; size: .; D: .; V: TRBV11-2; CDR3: CAPPGYEQYF; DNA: TGTGCCCCGCCGGGCTACGAGCAGTACTTC
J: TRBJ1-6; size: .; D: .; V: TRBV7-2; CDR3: CASRIAGEGSPLHF; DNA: TGTGCCAGCAGAATAGCGGGAGAAGGATCACCCCTCCACTTT
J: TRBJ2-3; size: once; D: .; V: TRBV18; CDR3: CASSPGGFYPDTQYF; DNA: TGTGCCAGCTCACCGGGAGGCTTTTATCCAGATACGCAGTATTTT